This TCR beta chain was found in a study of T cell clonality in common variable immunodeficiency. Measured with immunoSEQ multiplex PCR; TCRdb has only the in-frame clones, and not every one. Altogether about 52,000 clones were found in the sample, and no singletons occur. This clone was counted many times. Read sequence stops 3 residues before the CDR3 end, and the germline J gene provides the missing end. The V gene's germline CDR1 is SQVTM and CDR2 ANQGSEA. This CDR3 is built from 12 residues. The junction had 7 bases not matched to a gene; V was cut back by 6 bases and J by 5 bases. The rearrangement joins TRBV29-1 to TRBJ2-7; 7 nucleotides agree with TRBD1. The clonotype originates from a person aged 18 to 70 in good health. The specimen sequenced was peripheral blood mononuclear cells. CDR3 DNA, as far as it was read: TGCAGCGTCACCGGGACAGCCCACGAG. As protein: CSVTGTAHE. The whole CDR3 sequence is CSVTGTAHEQYF.